The clone carrying this T cell receptor (beta chain) was counted between two and nine times. This sample was taken from a study of T cells after yellow fever vaccination. The germline gives CDR1 LNHDA, CDR2 SQIVND (reference sequence). V was trimmed by 1 base and J by 5 bases, leaving 16 bases between them. This CDR3 has 16 residues. Template switching by 5'RACE produced TCR cDNA, adding a universal primer site and UMIs. TCRdb fed the 5' RACE reads into MiXCR, producing one record per CDR3 protein. The sample consists of hundreds of thousands of distinct CDR3 sequences, 15% to 20% of them appearing once.

The sample here was PBMCs, taken before the yellow fever booster vaccination. The V gene is TRBV19, the J gene TRBJ2-3, with TRBD2 as a possible D gene (6 bases). This TCR was recovered from a man aged 18-30 years who received the YFV17D yellow fever vaccine. CDR3 bases: TGTGCCAGTAGTATAGCTGGACCGACGGAGGGAGATACGCAGTATTTT. This encodes CASSIAGPTEGDTQYF.